The clone carrying this TCR beta chain came up a few times. The antigen is not known. Expressed TCRB transcripts were sequenced after all isolated RNA was converted to cDNA. Generated by immunoSEQ multiplex PCR, the TCRdb table keeps only in-frame clones and is missing some. The data hold under 850,000 clones, with about an eighth observed a single time. This sample was included in a study of beta chain features in type 1 diabetes. Trimming cost V 8 bases and J 2 bases, with 10 bases left between them. The CDR3 is 12 amino acids. Germline values: CDR1 MNHNS, CDR2 SASEGT. Study conclusions and caveats: Patients with Type 1 diabetes showed moderately but significantly shorter TCRB CDR3s in all four CD4+ subsets.

The sample consisted of naive CD4+ T cells from blood. This TCR derives from a man between 18 and 29 years old with type 1 diabetes. The chain links TRBV6-1 to TRBJ2-7, with D maybe TRBD1 (5 bases). CDR3 nucleotides: TGTGCCAGCTCCGACAGAACCTACGAGCAGTACTTC. Residues: CASSDRTYEQYF.